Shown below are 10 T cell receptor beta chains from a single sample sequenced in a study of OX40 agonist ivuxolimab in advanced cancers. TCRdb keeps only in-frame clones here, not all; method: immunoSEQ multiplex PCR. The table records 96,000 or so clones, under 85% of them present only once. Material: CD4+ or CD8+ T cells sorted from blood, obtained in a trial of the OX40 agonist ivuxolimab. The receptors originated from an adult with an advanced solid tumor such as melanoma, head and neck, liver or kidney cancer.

This CDR3 is CATSSPQNQPQHF. The CDR3 DNA reads TGTGCCACGAGTTCACCGCAAAATCAGCCCCAGCATTTT. The chain employs TRBV10-3 and TRBJ1-5; D remains ambiguous. V shed 10 bases and J shed 4 bases, with 14 bases lying between them. Germline CDR1 reads ENHRY; CDR2 reads SYGVKD. This CDR3 is built from 13 residues.

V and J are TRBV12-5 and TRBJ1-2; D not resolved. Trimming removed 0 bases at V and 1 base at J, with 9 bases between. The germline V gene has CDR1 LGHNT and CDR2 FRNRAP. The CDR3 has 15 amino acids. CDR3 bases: TGTGCTAGTGGTTTGGTACCGGGCTTTAACTATGGCTACACCTTC. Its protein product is CASGLVPGFNYGYTF.

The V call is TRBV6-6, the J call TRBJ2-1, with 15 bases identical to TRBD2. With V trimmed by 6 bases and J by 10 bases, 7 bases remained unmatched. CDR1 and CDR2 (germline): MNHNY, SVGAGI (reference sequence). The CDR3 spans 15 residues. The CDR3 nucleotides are TGTGCCAGCAGCCCCGGGACTAGCGGGGGGCGGGAGCAGTTCTTC. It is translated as CASSPGTSGGREQFF.

The CDR3, as DNA: TGTGCCAGCAGTGAGGAGCGGGTCGACAATGAGCAGTTCTTC. Protein product: CASSEERVDNEQFF. The rearrangement uses TRBV2 and TRBJ2-1; D may be TRBD2 (6 bases). Trimming removed 3 bases at V and 5 bases at J, with 11 bases between. Germline V gives CDR1 SNHLY, CDR2 FYNNEI. The CDR3 has 14 residues.

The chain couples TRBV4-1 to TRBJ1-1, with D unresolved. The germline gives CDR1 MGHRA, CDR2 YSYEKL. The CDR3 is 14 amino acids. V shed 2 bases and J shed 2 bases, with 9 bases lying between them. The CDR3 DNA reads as TGCGCCAGCAGCCAAAGGTTGGGAAACACTGAAGCTTTCTTT. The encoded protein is CASSQRLGNTEAFF.

The CDR3 bases are TGCGCCAGCAGCTTGGACCCTAGCGGGAGAACTGAACAGTTCTTC. Its translation: CASSLDPSGRTEQFF. V usage is TRBV5-1 and J usage is TRBJ2-1; TRBD2 agrees at 10 bases. CDR3 size: 15 residues. V lost 0 bases to trimming and J lost 13 bases; unmatched junction nucleotides: 10. CDR1 is SGHRS and CDR2 is YFSETQ in the germline V gene.

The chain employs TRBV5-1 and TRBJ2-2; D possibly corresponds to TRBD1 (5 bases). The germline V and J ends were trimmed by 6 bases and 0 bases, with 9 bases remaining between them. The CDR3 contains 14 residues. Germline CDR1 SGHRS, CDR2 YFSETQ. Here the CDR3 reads CASKWGSNTGELFF. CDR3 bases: TGCGCCAGCAAGTGGGGCTCGAACACCGGGGAGCTGTTTTTT.

CDR3 sequence reads: CASSPTTGTGTEAFF. CDR3 nucleotides: TGTGCCAGCTCACCAACTACCGGGACAGGGACGGAAGCTTTCTTT. The V call is TRBV18, the J call TRBJ1-1, with 9 bases aligning to TRBD1. This CDR3 comprises 15 residues. The germline V gene has CDR1 KGHSH and CDR2 LQKENI. The J segment lost 8 bases and the V segment lost 2 bases, leaving 9 bases of the junction unmatched. Together with reference TRBV18 and TRBJ1-1, the CDR3 gives the full variable domain: NAGVMQNPRHLVRRRGQEARLRCSPMKGHSHVYWYRQLPEEGLKFMVYLQKENIIDESGMPKERFSAEFPKEGPSILRIQQVVRGDSAAYFCASSPTTGTGTEAFFGQGTRLTVV.

The CDR3 is CASSGGLGNWASSNEQYF. The CDR3 DNA reads as TGTGCCAGCAGTGGGGGACTGGGAAATTGGGCCTCCTCTAACGAGCAGTACTTC. The chain employs TRBV6-1 and TRBJ2-7, with D possibly matching TRBD2 (6 bases). The germline V gene encodes CDR1 MNHNS and CDR2 SASEGT. Trimming stripped 4 bases from V and 5 bases from J, with 27 bases between. The CDR3 totals 18 residues.

The CDR3 nucleotides read TGTGCCAGCAGCGGGATATGGGACACCTCTAACTATGGCTACACCTTC. It translates to CASSGIWDTSNYGYTF. The chain combines TRBV5-6 with TRBJ1-2; D is possibly TRBD1 (6 bases). The CDR3 extends over 16 amino acids. CDR1 is SGHDT, CDR2 YYEEEE, per germline. Trimming removed 4 bases from V and 0 bases from J, with 16 bases in between.